A selection of T cell receptor beta chains follows, all from one sample in a study of radiation and T cells in renal cell carcinoma. TCRdb's copy holds only in-frame clones and misses some; the assay was immunoSEQ multiplex PCR. The repertoire holds roughly 140,000 clones, with around 90% as singletons. The sample in question was blood, obtained from a patient whose treatment included radiotherapy and nephrectomy. All receptors come from a woman aged 50 to 65 with renal cell carcinoma. CDR3s include the opening cysteine and the closing phenylalanine or tryptophan. A D gene is named only where the DNA matches it firmly. A clone size is listed for some rows: how often the clone was seen (once, few, many), or a class if it is expanded.

>NA|TRBJ1-1|TRBV12-5|NA
CASGLLLGVTGTEAFF
TGTGCTAGTGGTTTGTTACTAGGGGTGACTGGCACTGAAGCTTTCTTT
>NA|TRBJ1-2|TRBV2|NA
CASSEYLAGYTF
TGTGCCAGCAGTGAATACCTCGCTGGCTACACCTTC
>NA|TRBJ1-3|TRBV6-5|NA
CASSSSTSSGNTIYF
TGTGCCAGCAGTTCAAGCACGAGCTCTGGAAACACCATATATTTT
>NA|TRBJ1-1|TRBV7-9|NA
CASRARNTEAFF
TGTGCCAGCAGGGCGCGGAACACTGAAGCTTTCTTT
>TRBD1|TRBJ1-5|TRBV19|NA
CASSQGARQPQHF
TGTGCCAGTAGCCAGGGGGCTCGGCAGCCCCAGCATTTT
>NA|TRBJ2-5|TRBV7-2|NA
CASSLAGSGETQYF
TGTGCCAGCAGCTTAGCGGGGTCTGGGGAGACCCAGTACTTC
>NA|TRBJ2-7|TRBV11-1|NA
CASSLRGWEQYF
TGTGCCAGCAGCCTGCGGGGCTGGGAGCAGTACTTC
>NA|TRBJ2-6|TRBV7-2|NA
CASSLVAAGANVLTF
TGTGCCAGCAGCTTAGTGGCGGCTGGGGCCAACGTCCTGACTTTC
>NA|TRBJ1-5|TRBV19|NA
CASTYRARGNQPQHF
TGTGCCAGCACGTACAGGGCCCGTGGCAATCAGCCCCAGCATTTT
>NA|TRBJ1-5|TRBV4-2|NA
CASSQVRGAQPQHF
TGTGCCAGCAGCCAAGTTCGGGGGGCTCAGCCCCAGCATTTT
>NA|TRBJ1-1|TRBV4-1|NA
CASSQDEVGKLEAFF
TGCGCCAGCAGCCAAGATGAGGTCGGGAAGCTTGAAGCTTTCTTT
>NA|TRBJ1-2|TRBV7-2|NA
CASSLVPQYGSGNYGYTF
TGTGCCAGCAGCTTAGTCCCCCAATATGGCAGTGGTAACTATGGCTACACCTTC
>NA|TRBJ1-4|TRBV10-1|NA
CASSTPGRPTNEKLFF
TGCGCCAGCAGTACCCCTGGAAGGCCAACTAATGAAAAACTGTTTTTT
>NA|TRBJ1-1|TRBV30|NA
CAWSVNNRKSTEAFF
TGTGCCTGGAGTGTTAATAACAGGAAGTCGACTGAAGCTTTCTTT
>NA|TRBJ2-5|TRBV5-1|NA
CASSFRDSSSETQYF
TGCGCCAGCAGCTTTAGGGACTCATCCTCAGAGACCCAGTACTTC
>NA|TRBJ1-6|TRBV5-4|NA
CASSLGDRSNSPLHF
TGTGCCAGCAGCTTGGGAGACAGGAGTAATTCACCCCTCCACTTT
>NA|TRBJ2-5|TRBV18|NA
CASSPLGSGLETQYF
TGTGCCAGCTCACCACTAGGTTCGGGGTTGGAGACCCAGTACTTC
>NA|TRBJ2-5|TRBV5-4|NA
CASSLELYQETQYF
TGTGCCAGCAGCTTGGAGTTGTACCAAGAGACCCAGTACTTC
>TRBD1|TRBJ1-1|TRBV10-3|NA
CAIRGTELNTEAFF
TGTGCCATCAGGGGGACAGAACTGAACACTGAAGCTTTCTTT
>NA|TRBJ2-1|TRBV7-2|NA
CASSSPRRGSYNEQFF
TGTGCCAGCAGCTCCCCTAGACGCGGGTCCTACAATGAGCAGTTCTTC
>TRBD2|TRBJ2-1|TRBV2|NA
CASSELRASGRNEQFF
TGTGCCAGCAGTGAATTGAGGGCTAGCGGGAGGAATGAGCAGTTCTTC
>NA|TRBJ1-3|TRBV5-1|NA
CASSLAYGSGNTIYF
TGCGCCAGCAGCTTGGCCTATGGGTCTGGAAACACCATATATTTT
>NA|TRBJ2-7|TRBV6-1|NA
CASSEGDGVYEQYF
TGTGCCAGCAGTGAAGGGGACGGAGTCTACGAGCAGTACTTC
>TRBD2|TRBJ2-1|TRBV5-1|NA
CASSPRGGANEQFF
TGCGCCAGCAGTCCCCGCGGGGGGGCCAATGAGCAGTTCTTC
>NA|TRBJ1-2|TRBV7-2|NA
CASSLGGGYTF
TGTGCCAGCAGCTTAGGGGGTGGCTACACCTTC
>NA|TRBJ2-3|TRBV7-9|NA
CASSLAGLGTDTQYF
TGTGCCAGCAGCTTAGCGGGGCTAGGTACAGATACGCAGTATTTT
>NA|TRBJ2-7|TRBV6-5|NA
CASSYSFDEQYF
TGTGCCAGCAGTTACTCATTCGACGAGCAGTACTTC
>NA|TRBJ2-5|TRBV30|NA
CAWSVPYLETQYF
TGTGCCTGGAGTGTACCCTACCTAGAGACCCAGTACTTC
>NA|TRBJ1-6|TRBV19|NA
CASGEVNRNSPLHF
TGTGCCAGTGGAGAGGTAAACCGTAATTCACCCCTCCACTTT
>NA|TRBJ2-2|TRBV25-1|NA
CASSEFGPYTGELFF
TGTGCCAGCAGTGAATTTGGGCCGTACACCGGGGAGCTGTTTTTT
>TRBD1|TRBJ1-4|TRBV18|NA
CASSSVYGQGGEKLFF
TGTGCCAGCTCATCGGTCTACGGACAGGGGGGTGAAAAACTGTTTTTT
>NA|TRBJ1-3|TRBV7-9|NA
CASSPTGAGNTIYF
TGTGCCAGCAGTCCGACGGGGGCAGGAAACACCATATATTTT
>NA|TRBJ1-6|TRBV7-6|NA
CASSSSTGRFLNSPLHF
TGTGCCAGCAGCTCATCCACAGGGCGATTTCTTAATTCACCCCTCCACTTT
>NA|TRBJ2-5|TRBV19|NA
CASSPPPTTGIQETQYF
TGTGCCAGTAGTCCCCCCCCCACGACAGGAATTCAAGAGACCCAGTACTTC
>TRBD2|TRBJ2-2|TRBV9|NA
CASSPPSAGGGGELFF
TGTGCCAGCAGCCCGCCATCCGCGGGAGGAGGCGGGGAGCTGTTTTTT
>NA|TRBJ1-6|TRBV16|NA
CASSQSGGSDSPLHF
TGTGCCAGCAGCCAATCCGGGGGTTCTGATTCACCCCTCCACTTT
>NA|TRBJ1-6|TRBV6-1|NA
CASSGSYNSPLHF
TGTGCCAGCAGTGGCTCCTATAATTCACCCCTCCACTTT
>NA|TRBJ1-2|TRBV29-1|NA
CSVEGTVRGVGYTF
TGCAGCGTTGAGGGGACCGTTCGCGGGGTTGGCTACACCTTC
>TRBD2|TRBJ2-2|TRBV5-8|NA
CASSLKLARNTGELFF
TGTGCCAGCAGCTTGAAACTAGCGAGGAACACCGGGGAGCTGTTTTTT
>TRBD2|TRBJ2-1|TRBV23-1|once
CASSQSYQRGYNEQFF
TGCGCCAGCAGTCAATCGTACCAGCGGGGGTACAATGAGCAGTTCTTC
>NA|TRBJ1-5|TRBV6-1|NA
CASSEQWGNQPQHF
TGTGCCAGCAGTGAACAGTGGGGCAATCAGCCCCAGCATTTT
>NA|TRBJ2-2|TRBV19|NA
CASSIPWGSGELFF
TGTGCCAGTAGTATCCCGTGGGGATCCGGGGAGCTGTTTTTT
>NA|TRBJ1-6|TRBV6-5|NA
CASSYPGAGSPLHF
TGTGCCAGCAGTTACCCGGGGGCGGGTTCACCCCTCCACTTT
>NA|TRBJ2-1|TRBV18|once
CASSPAYVYDNEQFF
TGTGCCAGCTCACCGGCCTACGTATACGACAATGAGCAGTTCTTC
>NA|TRBJ2-3|TRBV10-3|once
CAISEIAGGSGDTQYF
TGTGCCATCAGTGAGATAGCCGGGGGAAGTGGAGATACGCAGTATTTT